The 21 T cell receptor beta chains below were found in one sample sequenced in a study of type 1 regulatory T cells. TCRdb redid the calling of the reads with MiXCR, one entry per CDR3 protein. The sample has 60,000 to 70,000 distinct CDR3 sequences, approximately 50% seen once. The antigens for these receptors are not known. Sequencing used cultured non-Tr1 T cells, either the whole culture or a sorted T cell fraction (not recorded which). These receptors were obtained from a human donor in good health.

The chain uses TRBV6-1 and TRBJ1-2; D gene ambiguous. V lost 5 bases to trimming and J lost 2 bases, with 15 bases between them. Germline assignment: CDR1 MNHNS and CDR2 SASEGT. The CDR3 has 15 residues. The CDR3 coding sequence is TGTGCCAGCAGTCCGGGCCTCCACTCCAACTATGGCTACACCTTC. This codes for CASSPGLHSNYGYTF.

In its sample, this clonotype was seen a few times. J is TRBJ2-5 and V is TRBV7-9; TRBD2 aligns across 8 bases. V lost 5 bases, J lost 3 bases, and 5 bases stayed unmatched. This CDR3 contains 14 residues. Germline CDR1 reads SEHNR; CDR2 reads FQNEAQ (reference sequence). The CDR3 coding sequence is TGTGCCAGCAGCCCGGGGGGGTCGGAAGAGACCCAGTACTTC. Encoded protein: CASSPGGSEETQYF. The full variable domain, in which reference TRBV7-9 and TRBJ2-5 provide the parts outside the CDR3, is DTGVSQNPRHKITKRGQNVTFRCDPISEHNRLYWYRQTLGQGPEFLTYFQNEAQLEKSRLLSDRFSAERPKGSFSTLEIQRTEQGDSAMYLCASSPGGSEETQYFGPGTRLLVL.

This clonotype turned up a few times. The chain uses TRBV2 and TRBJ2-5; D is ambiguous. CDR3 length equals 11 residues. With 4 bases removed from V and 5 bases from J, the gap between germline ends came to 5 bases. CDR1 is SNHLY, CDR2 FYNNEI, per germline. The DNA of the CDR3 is TGTGCCAGCAGTGTTGGGGAGACCCAGTACTTC. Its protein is CASSVGETQYF. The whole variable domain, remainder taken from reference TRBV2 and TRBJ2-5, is EPEVTQTPSHQVTQMGQEVILRCVPISNHLYFYWYRQILGQKVEFLVSFYNNEISEKSEIFDDQFSVERPDGSNFTLKIRSTKLEDSAMYFCASSVGETQYFGPGTRLLVL.

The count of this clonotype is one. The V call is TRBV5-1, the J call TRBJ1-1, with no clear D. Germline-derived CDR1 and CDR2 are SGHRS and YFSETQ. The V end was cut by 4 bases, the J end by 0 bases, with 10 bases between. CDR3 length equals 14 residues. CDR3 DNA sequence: TGCGCCAGCAGCCCTAGACCCATGAACACTGAAGCTTTCTTT. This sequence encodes CASSPRPMNTEAFF.

In DNA, the CDR3 is TGTGCCAGCAGTTTATGGACAGGGGACGGTCAGCCCCAGCATTTT. It is translated as CASSLWTGDGQPQHF. The rearrangement joins TRBV12-3 or TRBV12-4 to TRBJ1-5; 9 bases line up with TRBD1. The CDR3 extends over 15 amino acids. Unmatched junction bases numbered 5, after V lost 2 bases and J lost 6 bases.

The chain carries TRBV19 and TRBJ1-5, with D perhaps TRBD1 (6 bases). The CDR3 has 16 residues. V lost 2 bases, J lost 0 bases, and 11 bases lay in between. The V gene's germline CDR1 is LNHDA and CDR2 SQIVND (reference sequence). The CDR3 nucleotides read TGTGCCAGTAGTATAATAGGGGACATTAGCAATCAGCCCCAGCATTTT. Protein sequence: CASSIIGDISNQPQHF.

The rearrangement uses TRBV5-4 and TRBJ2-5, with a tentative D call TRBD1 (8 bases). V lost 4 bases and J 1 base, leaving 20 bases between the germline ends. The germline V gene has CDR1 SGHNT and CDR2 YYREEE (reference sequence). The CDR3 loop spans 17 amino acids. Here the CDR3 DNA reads TGTGCCAGCAGCCGGGGGGCCGGGACAGGCCTCCAAGAGACCCAGTACTTC. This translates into CASSRGAGTGLQETQYF.

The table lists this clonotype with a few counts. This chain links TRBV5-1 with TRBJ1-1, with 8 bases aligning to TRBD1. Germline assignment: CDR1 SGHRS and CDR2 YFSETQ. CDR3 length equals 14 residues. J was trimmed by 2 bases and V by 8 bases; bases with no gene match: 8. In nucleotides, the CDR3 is TGCGCCAGTAGACAAGACAGGGGTAACACTGAAGCTTTCTTT. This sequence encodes CASRQDRGNTEAFF. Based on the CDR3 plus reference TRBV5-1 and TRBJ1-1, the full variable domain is KAGVTQTPRYLIKTRGQQVTLSCSPISGHRSVSWYQQTPGQGLQFLFEYFSETQRNKGNFPGRFSGRQFSNSRSEMNVSTLELGDSALYLCASRQDRGNTEAFFGQGTRLTVV.

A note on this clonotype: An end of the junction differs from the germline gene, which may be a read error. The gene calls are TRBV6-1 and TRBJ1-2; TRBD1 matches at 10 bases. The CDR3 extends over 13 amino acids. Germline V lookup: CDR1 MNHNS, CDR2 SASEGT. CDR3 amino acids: CASSDRDRGGYIF. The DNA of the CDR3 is TGTGCCAGCAGTGACCGGGACAGGGGTGGCTACATCTTC.

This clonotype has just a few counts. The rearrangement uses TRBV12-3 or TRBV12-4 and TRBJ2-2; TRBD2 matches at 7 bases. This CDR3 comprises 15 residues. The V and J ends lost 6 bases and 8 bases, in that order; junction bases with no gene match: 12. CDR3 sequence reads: CASRPGLGETGELFF. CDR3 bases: TGTGCCAGCAGGCCAGGACTAGGGGAGACGGGGGAGCTGTTTTTT.

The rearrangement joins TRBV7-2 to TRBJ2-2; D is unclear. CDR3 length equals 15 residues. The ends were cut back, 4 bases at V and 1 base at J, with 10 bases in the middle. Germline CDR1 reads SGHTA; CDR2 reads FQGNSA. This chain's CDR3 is CASSWQTGNTGELFF. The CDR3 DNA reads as TGTGCCAGCAGCTGGCAGACGGGGAACACCGGGGAGCTGTTTTTT.

The CDR3: CASSQDKNRGDTQYF. In nucleotides, the CDR3 is TGCGCCAGCAGCCAAGACAAAAACAGGGGAGATACGCAGTATTTT. This chain connects TRBV4-1 to TRBJ2-3, with 7 bases identical to TRBD1. The J segment lost 5 bases and the V segment lost 0 bases, leaving 5 bases of the junction unmatched. CDR1 MGHRA and CDR2 YSYEKL come from the germline V gene. This CDR3 spans 15 amino acids.

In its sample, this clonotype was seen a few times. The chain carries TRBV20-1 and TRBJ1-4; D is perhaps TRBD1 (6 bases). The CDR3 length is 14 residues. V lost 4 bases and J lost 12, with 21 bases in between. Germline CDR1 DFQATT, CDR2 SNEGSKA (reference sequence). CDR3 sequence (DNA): TGCAGTGCTACAAAACAGGGTTCCGGGGTGGAACTGTTTTTT. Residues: CSATKQGSGVELFF.

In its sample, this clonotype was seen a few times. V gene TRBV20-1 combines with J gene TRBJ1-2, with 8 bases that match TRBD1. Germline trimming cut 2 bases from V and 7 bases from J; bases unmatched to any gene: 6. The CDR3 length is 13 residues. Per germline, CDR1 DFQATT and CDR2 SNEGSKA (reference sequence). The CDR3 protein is CSARKAGGSGYTF. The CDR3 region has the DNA TGCAGTGCTAGAAAGGCAGGGGGCAGTGGCTACACCTTC.

CDR3 region: CASLGGMNTEAFF. The CDR3 bases are TGTGCCAGCTTGGGAGGGATGAACACTGAAGCTTTCTTT. The chain uses TRBV18 and TRBJ1-1; no clear D gene. The V end lost 7 bases, the J end lost 0 bases, and 9 bases lay between the germline ends. The germline V gene encodes CDR1 KGHSH and CDR2 LQKENI. The CDR3 runs 13 residues.

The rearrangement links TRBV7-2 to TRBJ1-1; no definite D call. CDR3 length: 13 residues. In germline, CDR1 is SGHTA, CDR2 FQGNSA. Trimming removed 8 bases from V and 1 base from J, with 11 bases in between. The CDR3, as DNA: TGTGCCAGCTCAGGTAACAGGAACACTGAAGCTTTCTTT. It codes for CASSGNRNTEAFF.

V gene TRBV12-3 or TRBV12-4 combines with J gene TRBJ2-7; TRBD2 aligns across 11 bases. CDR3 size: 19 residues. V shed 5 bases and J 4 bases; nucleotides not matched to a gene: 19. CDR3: CASSLSYLAGGLLGYEQYF. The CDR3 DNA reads TGTGCCAGCAGTCTAAGCTATCTAGCGGGGGGCCTCCTCGGGTACGAGCAGTACTTC.

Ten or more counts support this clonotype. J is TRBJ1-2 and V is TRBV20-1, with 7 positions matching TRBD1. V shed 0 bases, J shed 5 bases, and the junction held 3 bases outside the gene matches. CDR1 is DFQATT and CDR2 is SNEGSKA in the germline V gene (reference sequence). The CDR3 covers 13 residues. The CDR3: CSARETGSYGYTF. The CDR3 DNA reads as TGCAGTGCTAGAGAGACAGGGTCTTATGGCTACACCTTC.

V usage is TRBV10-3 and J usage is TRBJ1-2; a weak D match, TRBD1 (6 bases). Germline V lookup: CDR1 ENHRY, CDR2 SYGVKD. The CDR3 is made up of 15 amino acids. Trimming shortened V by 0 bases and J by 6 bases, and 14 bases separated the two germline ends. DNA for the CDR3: TGTGCCATCAGTGAGTCTGGGACACTGGTCGATGGCTACACCTTC. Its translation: CAISESGTLVDGYTF.

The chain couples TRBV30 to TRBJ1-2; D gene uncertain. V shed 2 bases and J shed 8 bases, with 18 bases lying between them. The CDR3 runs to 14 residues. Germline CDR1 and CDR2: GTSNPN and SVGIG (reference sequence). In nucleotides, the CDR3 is TGTGCCTGGAGTACGGGCAGTCGGTCTAGCGGCTACACCTTC. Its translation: CAWSTGSRSSGYTF. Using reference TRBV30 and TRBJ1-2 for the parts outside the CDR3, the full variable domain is SQTIHQWPATLVQPVGSPLSLECTVEGTSNPNLYWYRQAAGRGLQLLFYSVGIGQISSEVPQNLSASRPQDRQFILSSKKLLLSDSGFYLCAWSTGSRSSGYTFGSGTRLTVV.

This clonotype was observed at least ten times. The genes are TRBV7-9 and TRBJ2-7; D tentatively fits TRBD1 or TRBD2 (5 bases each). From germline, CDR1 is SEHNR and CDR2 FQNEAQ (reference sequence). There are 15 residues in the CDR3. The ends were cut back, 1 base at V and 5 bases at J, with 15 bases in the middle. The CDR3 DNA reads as TGTGCCAGCAGCTTAGGGGGCGGCGGGTACAACGAGCAGTACTTC. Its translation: CASSLGGGGYNEQYF.